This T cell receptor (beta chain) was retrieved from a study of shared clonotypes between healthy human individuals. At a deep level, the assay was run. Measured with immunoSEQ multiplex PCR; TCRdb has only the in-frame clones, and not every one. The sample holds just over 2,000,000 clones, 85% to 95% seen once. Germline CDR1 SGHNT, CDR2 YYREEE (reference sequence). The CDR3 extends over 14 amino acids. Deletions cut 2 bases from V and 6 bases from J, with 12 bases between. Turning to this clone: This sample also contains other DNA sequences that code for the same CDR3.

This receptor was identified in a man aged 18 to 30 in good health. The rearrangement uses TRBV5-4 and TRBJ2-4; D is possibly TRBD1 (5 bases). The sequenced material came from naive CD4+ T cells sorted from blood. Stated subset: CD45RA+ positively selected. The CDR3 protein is CASSLPGQGNIQYF. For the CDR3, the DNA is TGTGCCAGCAGCTTACCCGGACAAGGAAACATTCAGTACTTC. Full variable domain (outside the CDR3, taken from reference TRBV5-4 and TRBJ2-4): ETGVTQSPTHLIKTRGQQVTLRCSSQSGHNTVSWYQQALGQGPQFIFQYYREEENGRGNFPPRFSGLQFPNYSSELNVNALELDDSALYLCASSLPGQGNIQYFGAGTRLSVL.